The 32 T cell receptor beta chains presented below share a single source sample, sequenced in a study of yellow fever vaccine responses in identical twins listed by TCRdb under 2018. Preparation of the library involved RT-PCR. The instrument given in TCRdb is Illumina HiSeq 2500. TCRdb passed the public sequencing reads through fastp at Q25 and MiXCR, retaining productive beta sequences. Rows matching on CDR3 protein sequence are summarized as one entry with the most common DNA and genes. A total of about 4,700 distinct CDR3 sequences appear in this sample, just under 90% of them only once. Of the sample, 1.5% to 2% falls within the top ten clones. The sequencing used T cells from blood (PBMCs), unsorted or a sorted subset (not recorded which), collected before or after yellow fever vaccination (not recorded which). The receptors were sampled from a woman between 18 and 29 years old who received the yellow fever vaccine. Donor details come from another sample of the same person, matched by shared clones.

The J gene is TRBJ2-3, the V gene TRBV6-1; a possible D gene is TRBD1 (6 bases). Germline assignment: CDR1 MNHNS and CDR2 SASEGT. The CDR3 spans 13 residues. The V gene lost 7 bases and the J gene lost 4 bases, with 12 bases spanning the gap. DNA for the CDR3: TGTGCCAGCACAACAGGGCGTCCAGATACGCAGTATTTT. This codes for CASTTGRPDTQYF.

The gene calls are TRBV13 and TRBJ2-1, with 7 bases fitting TRBD1. The CDR3 length is 13 residues. Looked up from germline, CDR1 is PRHDT and CDR2 is FYEKMQ (reference sequence). V was pared by 7 bases and J by 7 bases, with 7 bases of the junction left unmatched. The CDR3 sequence is CASTPARGNEQFF. The CDR3 coding sequence is TGTGCCAGCACCCCGGCCAGGGGGAATGAGCAGTTCTTC.

The V call is TRBV10-3, the J call TRBJ1-1; D is unresolved. In germline, CDR1 is ENHRY, CDR2 SYGVKD. Trimming removed 0 bases from V and 0 bases from J, with 8 bases in between. The CDR3 runs 15 residues. CDR3 loop: CAISESKTMNTEAFF. CDR3 nucleotides: TGTGCCATCAGTGAGTCGAAGACCATGAACACTGAAGCTTTCTTT.

The sample holds one count of this clonotype. The CDR3 spells CASSIGGRGYEQYF. Here the CDR3 DNA reads TGTGCCAGTAGTATAGGGGGGCGCGGCTACGAGCAGTACTTC. J is TRBJ2-7 and V is TRBV19; maybe TRBD1 (6 bases). V dropped 1 base and J dropped 3 bases, with 10 bases sitting between them. Germline values: CDR1 LNHDA, CDR2 SQIVND (reference sequence). The CDR3 consists of 14 residues.

The chain links TRBV10-1 to TRBJ1-1; D gene uncertain. This CDR3 has 12 amino acids. Trimming removed 4 bases from V and 8 bases from J, with 11 bases in between. The germline CDR1 and CDR2 sequences are WNHNN and SYGVQD (reference sequence). This chain's CDR3 is CASSVGPGEAFF. The CDR3 DNA reads TGCGCCAGCAGTGTGGGCCCGGGCGAAGCTTTCTTT.

J is TRBJ2-7 and V is TRBV29-1; no clear D. This CDR3 contains 14 residues. V shed 0 bases and J shed 2 bases, with 11 bases lying between them. CDR1 and CDR2 (germline): SQVTM, ANQGSEA. The CDR3 sequence is CSVEDRRHPYEQYF. The DNA of the CDR3 is TGCAGCGTTGAAGACAGGCGACACCCCTACGAGCAGTACTTC.

The sample holds one count of this clonotype. The J gene is TRBJ2-1, the V gene TRBV27; 7 bases are a match to TRBD1. V trimming: 6 bases; J trimming: 0 bases; junction bases outside the gene matches: 5. This CDR3 is 15 amino acids long. CDR1 MNHEY and CDR2 SMNVEV come from the germline V gene (reference sequence). The CDR3 bases are TGTGCCAGCAGCAGCCGGGACAGCTCCTACAATGAGCAGTTCTTC. Translation gives CASSSRDSSYNEQFF.

This clonotype has a single count. The chain employs TRBV2 and TRBJ2-3, with D uncertain. CDR3 length: 14 amino acids. Trimming left V 2 bases short and J 8 bases short, with 14 bases between. From germline, CDR1 is SNHLY and CDR2 FYNNEI. The CDR3 loop reads CASSETVGSVTQYF. CDR3 in DNA: TGTGCCAGCAGTGAAACGGTTGGGTCGGTTACGCAGTATTTT.

As for this clonotype: Sequence at one end of the junction differs from germline and may be a read error. The gene calls are TRBV2 and TRBJ2-5; the D gene is possibly TRBD1 (6 bases). Germline V gene sequence: CDR1 SNHLY, CDR2 FYNNEI. This CDR3 has 14 amino acids. CDR3: CVSNPSAGEETQYF. The CDR3 coding sequence is TGTGTCAGCAATCCTTCGGCAGGGGAAGAGACCCAGTACTTC.

The rearrangement joins TRBV11-3 to TRBJ2-1, with D perhaps being TRBD1 or TRBD2 (5 bases each). CDR1 and CDR2 (germline): SGHNT, YENEEA. This CDR3 region has 16 residues. Trimming removed 5 bases from V and 4 bases from J, with 18 bases in between. The CDR3 region has the DNA TGTGCCAGCAGCCCCCTAGGGACCACCAAATACAATGAGCAGTTCTTC. This encodes CASSPLGTTKYNEQFF.

The rearrangement joins TRBV10-1 to TRBJ2-7, with D possibly matching TRBD2 (6 bases). The CDR3 sequence is 14 residues long. V shed 4 bases and J shed 3 bases, with 13 bases lying between them. The germline V gene encodes CDR1 WNHNN and CDR2 SYGVQD (reference sequence). The CDR3 DNA sequence: TGCGCCAGCAGTGGGCTAGCGCCTATCTACGAGCAGTACTTC. Residues: CASSGLAPIYEQYF.

The chain joins TRBV10-1 to TRBJ2-1; the D gene is possibly TRBD1 (6 bases). CDR1 is WNHNN, CDR2 SYGVQD, per germline (reference sequence). V was cut by 7 bases and J by 3 bases, with 10 bases left in between. This CDR3 region has 13 residues. The CDR3 DNA is TGCGCCAGCAACAGGGACAACTACAATGAGCAGTTCTTC. It yields the protein CASNRDNYNEQFF.

The chain carries TRBV29-1 and TRBJ2-3; tentative D call: TRBD2 (5 bases). The CDR3 consists of 16 residues. Germline loops: CDR1 SQVTM, CDR2 ANQGSEA. V shed 5 bases and J shed 1 base, with 19 bases lying between them. CDR3 nucleotides: TGCAGCGTTCAAAGAGGAGGACTTTCTCGCACAGATACGCAGTATTTT. Translating gives CSVQRGGLSRTDTQYF.

In DNA form, the CDR3 reads TGTGCCAGCAGCTTAGTCCCCGAGACCCAGTACTTC. This translates into CASSLVPETQYF. This chain joins TRBV11-3 and TRBJ2-5; no firm D call. This CDR3 spans 12 amino acids. Trimming removed 1 base at V and 5 bases at J, with 5 bases between. Looked up from germline, CDR1 is SGHNT and CDR2 is YENEEA.

The chain recombines TRBV5-5 with TRBJ1-1; D is perhaps TRBD1 (6 bases). The CDR3 loop spans 14 amino acids. Germline V gene lookup returns CDR1 SGHKS and CDR2 YYEKEE (reference sequence). V dropped 4 bases and J dropped 1 base, with 11 bases sitting between them. Written as DNA, the CDR3 is TGTGCCAGCAGCCGGGACATGGGGAACACTGAAGCTTTCTTT. The encoded protein is CASSRDMGNTEAFF.

The chain joins TRBV4-2 to TRBJ2-7, with 9 bases that match TRBD2. Germline CDR1 reads LGHNA; CDR2 reads YNFKEQ. Trimming at V came to 0 bases and at J to 1 base, leaving 4 bases not matched to a gene. The CDR3 covers 16 residues. CDR3 nucleotides: TGTGCCAGCAGCCAAGATATGACTAGCGGATCCTACGAGCAGTACTTC. It yields the protein CASSQDMTSGSYEQYF.

This chain joins TRBV10-1 and TRBJ2-1, with 9 positions matching TRBD1. The trim removed 3 bases at V and 5 bases at J, leaving 5 bases unmatched. CDR3 length: 15 residues. Looked up from germline, CDR1 is WNHNN and CDR2 is SYGVQD (reference sequence). The CDR3, as DNA: TGCGCCAGCAGTGATCGGGACAGGGAGGACAATGAGCAGTTCTTC. Its translation is CASSDRDREDNEQFF.

This chain links TRBV7-6 with TRBJ1-1; 7 bases agree with TRBD1. The CDR3 is 14 amino acids. After removal of 8 bases from V and 4 bases from J, the junction contained 10 bases not matched to a gene. Germline V gene data show CDR1 as SGHVS and CDR2 as FNYEAQ. CDR3 region: CASARGQILTEAFF. The CDR3 DNA reads TGTGCCAGCGCGCGGGGACAGATCCTCACTGAAGCTTTCTTT.

The V and J genes are TRBV29-1 and TRBJ1-2, with unresolved D. This CDR3 has 11 residues. The ends were cut back, 3 bases at V and 6 bases at J, with 8 bases in the middle. The germline V gene encodes CDR1 SQVTM and CDR2 ANQGSEA. The CDR3 region has the DNA TGCAGCGTTGACAAGGCCCATGGCTACACCTTC. This translates into CSVDKAHGYTF.

This clonotype has just one count. V gene TRBV11-1 combines with J gene TRBJ2-7, with no clear D. Germline assignment: CDR1 SGHAT and CDR2 FQDESV (reference sequence). The CDR3 sequence is 12 residues long. V was cut by 0 bases and J by 1 base, with 1 base left in between. CDR3 amino acids: CASSLASYEQYF. In nucleotides, the CDR3 is TGTGCCAGCAGCTTAGCGTCCTACGAGCAGTACTTC.

This rearrangement joins TRBV29-1 to TRBJ2-5, with a weak D call TRBD1 (6 bases). This CDR3 is built from 12 residues. V was clipped by 4 bases and J by 1 base, with 7 bases between them. Germline V lookup: CDR1 SQVTM, CDR2 ANQGSEA. CDR3 in amino acids: CSVGDIQETQYF. The CDR3, as DNA: TGCAGCGTTGGGGACATCCAAGAGACCCAGTACTTC.

The chain links TRBV28 to TRBJ2-5; TRBD2 aligns across 8 bases. Germline CDR1 and CDR2: MDHEN and SYDVKM. The CDR3 spans 14 residues. V trimming: 11 bases; J trimming: 5 bases; junction bases outside the gene matches: 13. CDR3 nucleotide sequence: TGTGCCGGAAACAAGCGGGGGCCCAGGGAGACCCAGTACTTC. It yields the protein CAGNKRGPRETQYF.

The chain uses TRBV11-2 and TRBJ2-7, with D maybe TRBD1 (7 bases). Trimming removed 3 bases at V and 2 bases at J, with 14 bases between. Germline CDR1 is SGHAT and CDR2 is FQNNGV. The CDR3 runs to 15 residues. CDR3 DNA: TGTGCCAGCAGCTTTAGGCAGGGGGGCCCCTACGAGCAGTACTTC. It is translated as CASSFRQGGPYEQYF.

The CDR3 here is CASSLSGSSYNEQFF. The CDR3 DNA is TGTGCCAGCAGCTTAAGTGGGAGCTCCTACAATGAGCAGTTCTTC. The chain uses TRBV11-2 and TRBJ2-1, with D possibly TRBD2 on 5 matching bases. The CDR3 extends over 15 amino acids. Germline CDR1 and CDR2: SGHAT and FQNNGV. Trimming took off 2 bases at V and 0 bases at J, with 8 bases between the two ends.

As DNA, the CDR3 is TGTGCCAGCAGCTTACTAGGGCTATATTCACCCCTCCACTTT. Its protein product is CASSLLGLYSPLHF. The V and J genes are TRBV11-3 and TRBJ1-6; D gene ambiguous. Per germline, CDR1 SGHNT and CDR2 YENEEA. The CDR3 runs to 14 residues. The V end lost 2 bases, the J end lost 8 bases, and 10 bases lay between the germline ends.

The chain couples TRBV5-6 to TRBJ2-2; D is unclear. The CDR3 length is 16 residues. With 1 base removed from V and 1 base from J, the gap between germline ends came to 11 bases. Germline CDR1 and CDR2: SGHDT and YYEEEE. The CDR3 loop is CASSLRQLLNTGELFF. As DNA, the CDR3 is TGTGCCAGCAGCTTGCGCCAGCTGCTGAACACCGGGGAGCTGTTTTTT.

J is TRBJ2-1 and V is TRBV4-3; D unresolved. This CDR3 is built from 14 residues. V lost 0 bases and J lost 4, with 7 bases in between. The germline V gene encodes CDR1 LGHNA and CDR2 YSLEER. This CDR3 is CASSQDLGYNEQFF. CDR3 nucleotide sequence: TGCGCCAGCAGCCAAGATCTGGGATACAATGAGCAGTTCTTC.

This chain connects TRBV5-1 to TRBJ2-7, with 8 bases that match TRBD2. Trimming removed 4 bases from V and 1 base from J; junction bases left unmatched: 4. This CDR3 has 14 amino acids. Germline-derived CDR1 and CDR2 are SGHRS and YFSETQ. The CDR3 region is CASSVLAVSYEQYF. The CDR3 DNA is TGCGCCAGCAGCGTACTAGCGGTGTCCTACGAGCAGTACTTC.

The chain carries TRBV12-3 or TRBV12-4 and TRBJ2-1; D is undetermined. Trimming took off 5 bases at V and 0 bases at J, with 14 bases between the two ends. The CDR3 totals 16 residues. The CDR3 DNA sequence: TGTGCCAGCAGTCCCCTTAGCAAAAGCTCCTACAATGAGCAGTTCTTC. Translation: CASSPLSKSSYNEQFF.

The CDR3 reads CASSLDRDQPQHF. The CDR3 nucleotides read TGTGCCAGCAGCCTCGACAGGGATCAGCCCCAGCATTTT. The chain couples TRBV7-6 to TRBJ1-5; TRBD1 matches 7 bases. The junction had 3 bases not matched to a gene; V was cut back by 5 bases and J by 5 bases. The germline CDR1 and CDR2 sequences are SGHVS and FNYEAQ. The CDR3 consists of 13 residues.

This chain joins TRBV11-1 and TRBJ2-7; D may match TRBD1 or TRBD2 (6 bases each). The CDR3 loop spans 16 amino acids. Germline assignment: CDR1 SGHAT and CDR2 FQDESV (reference sequence). Trimming cost V 1 base and J 1 base, with 14 bases left between them. CDR3 in DNA: TGTGCCAGCAGCTTAGTAGGAGGGGGGTTTTCCTACGAGCAGTACTTC. Its translation is CASSLVGGGFSYEQYF.

The chain carries TRBV11-2 and TRBJ2-3; D is uncertain. Germline V CDR1 and CDR2: SGHAT, FQNNGV. This CDR3 has 16 residues. Trimming removed 5 bases at V and 2 bases at J, with 17 bases between. The CDR3 coding sequence is TGTGCCAGCAGCACATATGGGCTTTCCCCCACAGATACGCAGTATTTT. It translates to CASSTYGLSPTDTQYF.